This T cell receptor beta chain was identified in a study of cytomegalovirus exposure and HLA in healthy donors. Germline V gene sequence: CDR1 SGDLS, CDR2 YYNGEE. The CDR3 consists of 16 residues. After removal of 1 base from V and 5 bases from J, the junction contained 10 bases not matched to a gene. Worth noting for this clone: What it binds is unknown.

Sequencing was performed with immunoSEQ multiplex PCR; in TCRdb, only in-frame clones are kept and a portion is missing. The data show tens of thousands of clones, with 85% seen just once and approximately 20% held by the top ten. Study-wide results and limits: Rare sequences made up most TCRs, while some public TCRs were found in many donors. Listed as cytomegalovirus-associated were 170 or so TCR beta chains. Among the CMV-associated chains, a few were confirmed in vitro as specific for CMV antigens.

This receptor was identified in a young man in good health and CMV-seropositive. The chain employs TRBV9 and TRBJ2-5; 8 bases agree with TRBD2. The specimen was PBMCs. The CDR3 nucleotides read TGTGCCAGCAGCGTACGGGCTAGCGGGCCCTTGGAGACCCAGTACTTC. It codes for CASSVRASGPLETQYF.